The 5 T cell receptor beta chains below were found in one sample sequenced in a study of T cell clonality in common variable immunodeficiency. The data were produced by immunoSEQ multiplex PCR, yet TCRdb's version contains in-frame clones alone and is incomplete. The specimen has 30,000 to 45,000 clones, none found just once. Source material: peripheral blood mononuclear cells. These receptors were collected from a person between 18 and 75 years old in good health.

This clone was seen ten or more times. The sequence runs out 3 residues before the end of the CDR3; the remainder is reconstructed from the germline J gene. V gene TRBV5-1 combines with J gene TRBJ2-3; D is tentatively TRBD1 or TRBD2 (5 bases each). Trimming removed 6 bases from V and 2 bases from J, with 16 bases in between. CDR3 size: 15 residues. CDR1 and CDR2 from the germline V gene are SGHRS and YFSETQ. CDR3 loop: CASTRGQGVTDTQYF. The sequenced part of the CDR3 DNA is TGCGCCAGCACCAGAGGGCAGGGAGTCACAGATACG.

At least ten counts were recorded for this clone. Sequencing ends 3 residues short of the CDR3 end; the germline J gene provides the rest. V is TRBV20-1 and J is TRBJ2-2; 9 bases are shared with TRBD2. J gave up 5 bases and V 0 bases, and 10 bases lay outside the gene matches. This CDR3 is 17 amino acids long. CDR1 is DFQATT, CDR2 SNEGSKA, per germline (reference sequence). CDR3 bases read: TGCAGTGCTAGAGATTGGTTAGCGGGAGATCGGACCGGGGAG. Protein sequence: CSARDWLAGDRTGE. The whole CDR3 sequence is CSARDWLAGDRTGELFF.

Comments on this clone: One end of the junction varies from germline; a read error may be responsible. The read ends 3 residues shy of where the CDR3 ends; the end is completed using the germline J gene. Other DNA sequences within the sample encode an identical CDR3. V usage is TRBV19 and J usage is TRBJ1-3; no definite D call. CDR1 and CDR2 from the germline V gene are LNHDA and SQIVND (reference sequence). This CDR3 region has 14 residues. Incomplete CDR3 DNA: TGTGCCAGTATGGATCGGACTGCAGCAAACACG. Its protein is CASMDRTAANT. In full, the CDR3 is CASMDRTAANTIYF.

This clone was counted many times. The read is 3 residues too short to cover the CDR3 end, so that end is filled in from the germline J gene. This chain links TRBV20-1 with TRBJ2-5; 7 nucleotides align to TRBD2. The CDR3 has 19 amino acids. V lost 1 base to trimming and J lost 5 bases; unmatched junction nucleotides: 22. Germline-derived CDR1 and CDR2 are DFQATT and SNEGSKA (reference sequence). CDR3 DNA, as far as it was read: TGCAGTGCTAGAGGATTTCGGGATGTGGTCGCTGGGACTAATGAGACC. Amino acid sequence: CSARGFRDVVAGTNET. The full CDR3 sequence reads CSARGFRDVVAGTNETQYF.

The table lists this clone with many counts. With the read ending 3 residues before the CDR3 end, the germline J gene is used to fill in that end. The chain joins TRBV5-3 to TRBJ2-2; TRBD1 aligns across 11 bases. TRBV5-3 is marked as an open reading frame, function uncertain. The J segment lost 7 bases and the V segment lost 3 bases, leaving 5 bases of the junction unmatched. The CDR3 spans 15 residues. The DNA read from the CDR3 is TGTGCCAGAAGCTCGGACAGGGGGCGAATCGGGGAG. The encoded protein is CARSSDRGRIGE. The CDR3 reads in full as CARSSDRGRIGELFF.